This is a list of T cell receptor beta chains from one sample in a study of T cell repertoires in cytomegalovirus infection. TCRdb ran MiXCR on the reads and lists one entry per CDR3 protein. There are more than 650,000 distinct CDR3 sequences in the sample; about 40% occur only once, and about 2.8% lies in the top ten. Sequencing was performed on PBMCs. Every receptor here comes from a human donor in good health (CMV status not recorded). Some clones in this sample may be carry-over from other donors' samples. CDR3s include the opening cysteine and the closing phenylalanine or tryptophan. The order of the fields is D gene, V gene, clone size, J gene, CDR3 protein, CDR3 DNA. D genes are given only for firm matches. Size values are once, few and many counts, or a class for expanded clones, and some rows have none.

TRBD2	TRBV12-3/TRBV12-4	-	TRBJ2-2	CASSFPPLTSVLTGELFF	TGTGCCAGCAGTTTCCCACCCCTTACTAGCGTACTAACCGGGGAGCTGTTTTTT
-	TRBV28	many	TRBJ2-6	CASSFSGANVLTF	TGTGCCAGCAGTTTCTCTGGGGCCAACGTCCTGACTTTC
-	TRBV29-1	few	TRBJ1-2	CSVEGPYRALF	TGCAGCGTTGAAGGTCCATATAGGGCGCTCTTC
-	TRBV28	-	TRBJ1-2	CASSSSLGVLGYGYTF	TGTGCCAGCAGTTCATCCTTAGGGGTTTTGGGCTATGGCTACACCTTC
-	TRBV28	-	TRBJ2-2	CASSLIQTGELFF	TGTGCCAGCAGCCTCATCCAGACCGGGGAGCTGTTTTTT
-	TRBV6-5	few	TRBJ2-3	CASSYDRTEVTDTQYF	TGTGCCAGCAGTTACGATAGGACAGAGGTCACAGATACGCAGTATTTT
TRBD2	TRBV5-1	-	TRBJ2-7	CASGSGGSYEQYF	TGCGCCAGCGGTAGCGGGGGGTCCTACGAGCAGTACTTC
TRBD1	TRBV7-2	few	TRBJ1-3	CASSLVDRANTIYF	TGTGCCAGCAGCTTAGTTGACAGGGCCAACACCATATATTTT
-	TRBV24-1	few	TRBJ2-3	CATSDPQGGTDTQYF	TGTGCCACCAGTGATCCACAAGGCGGCACAGATACGCAGTATTTT
-	TRBV12-5	-	TRBJ2-5	CASGLSGAETQYF	TGTGCTAGTGGTTTGTCAGGGGCAGAGACCCAGTACTTC
-	TRBV7-2	many	TRBJ1-6	CASSLEGGWRNSPLHF	TGTGCCAGCAGCCTAGAAGGGGGGTGGAGGAATTCACCCCTCCACTTT
-	TRBV7-9	-	TRBJ2-4	CASSLAGAGSKNIQYF	TGTGCCAGCAGCTTAGCAGGGGCCGGGTCCAAAAACATTCAGTACTTC
-	TRBV19	few	TRBJ2-1	CASSILRDNEQFF	TGTGCCAGTAGTATCCTCCGGGACAATGAGCAGTTCTTC
-	TRBV5-6	few	TRBJ2-3	CASSPAWDNTDTQYF	TGTGCCAGCAGCCCCGCTTGGGATAACACAGATACGCAGTATTTT
-	TRBV12-3/TRBV12-4	-	TRBJ2-1	CASSLALALERQFF	TGTGCCAGCAGTTTAGCGCTGGCCCTTGAACGGCAGTTCTTC
-	TRBV29-1	-	TRBJ1-1	CSVVEVNTEAFF	TGCAGCGTTGTAGAGGTCAACACTGAAGCTTTCTTT
-	TRBV6-2/TRBV6-3	few	TRBJ1-6	CASSYSVQGGSYNSPLHF	TGTGCCAGCAGTTACTCGGTACAGGGTGGCTCCTATAATTCACCCCTCCACTTT
-	TRBV28	few	TRBJ2-7	CASTTIDGEQYF	TGTGCCAGCACCACTATAGACGGCGAGCAGTACTTC
TRBD1	TRBV5-6	-	TRBJ2-2	CASRSTGSGTGELFF	TGTGCCAGCAGATCGACAGGGAGCGGCACCGGGGAGCTGTTTTTT
TRBD2	TRBV2	few	TRBJ2-1	CASSQGTSGGEKYNEQFF	TGTGCCAGCAGCCAAGGGACTAGCGGGGGGGAGAAATACAATGAGCAGTTCTTC
TRBD1	TRBV6-1	many	TRBJ2-5	CASSEARDRGHETQYF	TGTGCCAGCAGTGAAGCCCGGGACAGGGGTCACGAGACCCAGTACTTC
TRBD2	TRBV2	-	TRBJ2-1	CASSYWTSSNEQFF	TGTGCCAGCAGTTACTGGACTAGCTCAAATGAGCAGTTCTTC
-	TRBV28	-	TRBJ1-1	CASSLQEGEFEAFF	TGTGCCAGCAGTTTACAGGAGGGGGAGTTTGAAGCTTTCTTT
TRBD2	TRBV19	-	TRBJ2-2	CASSTLSGSGAGELFF	TGTGCCAGTAGTACCCTTAGCGGGAGTGGGGCCGGGGAGCTGTTTTTT
-	TRBV7-8	-	TRBJ2-2	CASSLGRTKGSGELFF	TGTGCCAGCAGCTTAGGACGGACAAAGGGGTCCGGGGAGCTGTTTTTT
-	TRBV5-1	-	TRBJ2-7	CASSWGTLKGEEQYF	TGCGCCAGCAGCTGGGGGACGCTGAAGGGAGAGGAGCAGTACTTC
-	TRBV7-2	many	TRBJ2-7	CASSLGQHSYEQYF	TGTGCCAGCAGCTTAGGACAGCACTCTTACGAGCAGTACTTC
TRBD2	TRBV4-1	few	TRBJ2-4	CASSPLAGGENIQYF	TGCGCCAGCAGCCCCCTGGCGGGAGGGGAAAACATTCAGTACTTC
-	TRBV7-2	few	TRBJ2-5	CASSLKIYWLQETQYF	TGTGCCAGCAGCTTGAAGATCTATTGGCTACAAGAGACCCAGTACTTC
TRBD1	TRBV5-1	-	TRBJ2-5	CASSLGQGALAVQETQYF	TGCGCCAGCAGCTTGGGGCAGGGGGCTTTGGCGGTTCAAGAGACCCAGTACTTC
-	TRBV12-5	-	TRBJ1-5	CASSVGVNQPQHF	TGTGCTAGTTCAGTGGGGGTGAATCAGCCCCAGCATTTT
-	TRBV20-1	-	TRBJ2-3	CSARAPSTDTQYF	TGCAGTGCGCGTGCCCCTAGCACAGATACGCAGTATTTT
-	TRBV7-2	-	TRBJ1-2	CASSFGQENYGYTF	TGTGCCAGCAGCTTTGGACAAGAAAACTATGGCTACACCTTC
-	TRBV18	-	TRBJ1-5	CASSTLRQLNQPQHF	TGTGCCAGCTCCACCCTCAGACAGCTAAATCAACCCCAGCATTTT
TRBD2	TRBV20-1	few	TRBJ2-3	CSARLAGGPGSTDTQYF	TGCAGTGCTAGACTAGCGGGAGGGCCTGGGAGCACAGATACGCAGTATTTT
TRBD2	TRBV7-7	-	TRBJ2-1	CASSFGAGVSSYNEQFF	TGTGCTAGCAGCTTTGGAGCGGGGGTCAGCTCCTACAATGAGCAGTTCTTC
TRBD2	TRBV20-1	-	TRBJ2-3	CSASAPGGDTQYF	TGCAGTGCTAGTGCTCCCGGGGGGGATACGCAGTATTTT
TRBD1	TRBV27	few	TRBJ2-7	CASSLTGSTGGRRYEQYF	TGTGCCAGCAGTTTAACAGGCTCGACAGGGGGTCGCAGATACGAGCAGTACTTC
-	TRBV5-1	-	TRBJ1-3	CDSSTRTDPGNTIYF	TGCGACAGCAGCACCCGGACAGATCCTGGAAACACCATATATTTT
-	TRBV10-2	few	TRBJ1-3	CASRAGSNTIYF	TGCGCCAGCAGAGCAGGGAGTAACACCATATATTTT
-	TRBV10-3	-	TRBJ2-5	CAISERGPARTQYF	TGTGCCATCAGTGAGAGAGGTCCCGCCAGGACCCAGTACTTC
-	TRBV28	-	TRBJ2-3	CASRPGDYTDTQYF	TGTGCCAGCAGGCCAGGGGACTACACAGATACGCAGTATTTT
TRBD2	TRBV10-3	-	TRBJ2-1	CAISGGLAGNEQFF	TGTGCCATCAGTGGAGGACTAGCGGGGAATGAGCAGTTCTTC